This TCR beta chain was obtained from a study of cytomegalovirus exposure and HLA in healthy donors. The PCR used 60 Vbeta and 13 Jbeta primers. TCRdb keeps only in-frame clones here, not all; method: immunoSEQ multiplex PCR. This sample has around 37,000 clones; 74% occur once, and the top ten carry approximately 6%. This CDR3 is 15 amino acids long. V lost 5 bases, J lost 2 bases, and 15 bases lay in between. Germline loops: CDR1 SEHNR, CDR2 FQNEAQ (reference sequence). This clone occurred a few times. Its antigen is not known. The study's findings and limits: Reports indicated that the classifier achieved high specificity and sensitivity in diagnosing cytomegalovirus status. Rare TCR sequences predominated, though certain public TCRs were found in many donors. Reported findings show TCR beta sequences accurately forecast HLA-A and HLA-B alleles in most subjects.

The sequence was obtained from a man under 40 in good health and CMV-seronegative. The specimen sequenced was PBMCs. The chain combines TRBV7-9 with TRBJ2-5; the D gene is possibly TRBD1 (6 bases). CDR3 in DNA: TGTGCCAGCAGCCCACAGGGATCGGGGCAAGAGACCCAGTACTTC. It encodes CASSPQGSGQETQYF.